What follows are 8 T cell receptor beta chains derived from one specimen sequenced in a study of response to subunit inactivated influenza vaccine. TCRdb itself ran the RT-PCR reads through MiXCR, one entry per CDR3 protein. The table lists some 600,000 distinct CDR3 sequences, approximately 14% of them singletons. The material was PBMCs from blood, obtained 14 to 15 days before vaccination. Receptors originate from a man over 45 who received an inactivated influenza vaccine.

This clonotype has just a few counts. J is TRBJ2-5 and V is TRBV12-3 or TRBV12-4; 9 nucleotides match TRBD2. J was trimmed by 2 bases and V by 5 bases; bases with no gene match: 9. The CDR3 has 16 amino acids. The CDR3 protein is CASSRIAGAKQETQYF. CDR3 nucleotide sequence: TGTGCCAGCAGTAGGATAGCGGGGGCAAAACAAGAGACCCAGTACTTC.

This clonotype has only a few counts. The chain couples TRBV5-1 to TRBJ2-7; D remains ambiguous. The germline CDR1 and CDR2 sequences are SGHRS and YFSETQ. Trimming left V 1 base short and J 2 bases short, with 10 bases between. This CDR3 has 14 residues. The CDR3 sequence: CASSLKQLPYEQYF. The CDR3 DNA reads TGCGCCAGCAGCTTGAAACAGTTACCCTACGAGCAGTACTTC. The entire variable domain, with the rest obtained from reference TRBV5-1 and TRBJ2-7, is as follows: KAGVTQTPRYLIKTRGQQVTLSCSPISGHRSVSWYQQTPGQGLQFLFEYFSETQRNKGNFPGRFSGRQFSNSRSEMNVSTLELGDSALYLCASSLKQLPYEQYFGPGTRLTVT.

This clonotype has more than one count but fewer than ten. The chain uses TRBV9 and TRBJ2-2; D is unresolved. Germline loops: CDR1 SGDLS, CDR2 YYNGEE. The CDR3 covers 16 residues. V dropped 4 bases and J dropped 5 bases, with 18 bases sitting between them. This CDR3 reads CASSPTHGFGTGELFF. CDR3 nucleotide sequence: TGTGCCAGCAGCCCAACGCACGGGTTTGGAACCGGGGAGCTGTTTTTT.

This clonotype was seen a handful of times. The chain combines TRBV2 with TRBJ2-1; the D is unclear. Germline-derived CDR1 and CDR2 are SNHLY and FYNNEI. V lost 4 bases, J lost 13 bases, and 14 bases lay in between. The CDR3 length is 12 residues. The CDR3 bases are TGTGCCAGCAGTGTGGGCACGTTCGAACAGTTCTTC. It encodes CASSVGTFEQFF. The full variable domain, completed using reference TRBV2 and TRBJ2-1, is EPEVTQTPSHQVTQMGQEVILRCVPISNHLYFYWYRQILGQKVEFLVSFYNNEISEKSEIFDDQFSVERPDGSNFTLKIRSTKLEDSAMYFCASSVGTFEQFFGPGTRLTVL.

The chain couples TRBV27 to TRBJ2-1; unclear D gene. CDR3 size: 12 residues. V dropped 0 bases and J dropped 9 bases, with 6 bases sitting between them. From germline, CDR1 is MNHEY and CDR2 SMNVEV (reference sequence). The CDR3 sequence is CASSLSPPEQFF. In DNA form, the CDR3 reads TGTGCCAGCAGTTTATCCCCCCCTGAGCAGTTCTTC.

This clonotype appeared many times. The gene calls are TRBV28 and TRBJ2-2; 8 bases agree with TRBD2. Germline V gene lookup returns CDR1 MDHEN and CDR2 SYDVKM. V was clipped by 6 bases and J by 6 bases; unmatched bases: 9. This CDR3 contains 15 residues. The CDR3 is CASRGGLATSGELFF. In nucleotides, the CDR3 is TGTGCCAGCAGGGGCGGACTAGCTACCTCCGGGGAGCTGTTTTTT.

This clonotype was counted a few times. This chain uses TRBV10-3 with TRBJ2-7, with D unclear. Trimming pared 10 bases from V and 0 bases from J, leaving 16 bases between. The length of the CDR3 is 14 residues. Germline V gene lookup returns CDR1 ENHRY and CDR2 SYGVKD. The CDR3 reads CATEDQRSSYEQYF. The CDR3 DNA follows: TGTGCCACCGAAGACCAGAGGAGCTCCTACGAGCAGTACTTC.

This clonotype came up many times. This chain links TRBV5-6 with TRBJ1-3; D possibly corresponds to TRBD1 (5 bases). CDR1 and CDR2 (germline): SGHDT, YYEEEE. Trimming pared 4 bases from V and 6 bases from J, leaving 14 bases between. The CDR3 is 14 residues long. Here the CDR3 DNA reads TGTGCCAGCAGCCCCGTTGGCGGGACAAACACCATATATTTT. Amino acid sequence: CASSPVGGTNTIYF.